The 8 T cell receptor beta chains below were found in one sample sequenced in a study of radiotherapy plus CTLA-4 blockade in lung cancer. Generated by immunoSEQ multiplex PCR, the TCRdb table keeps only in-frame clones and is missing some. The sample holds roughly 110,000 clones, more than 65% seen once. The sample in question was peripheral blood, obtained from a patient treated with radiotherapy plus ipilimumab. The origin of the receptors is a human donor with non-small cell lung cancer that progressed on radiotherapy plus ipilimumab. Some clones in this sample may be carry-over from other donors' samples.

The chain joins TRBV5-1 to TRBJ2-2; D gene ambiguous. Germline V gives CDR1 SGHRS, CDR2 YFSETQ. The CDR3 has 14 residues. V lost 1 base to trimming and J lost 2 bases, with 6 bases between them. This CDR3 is CASSLLRNTGELFF. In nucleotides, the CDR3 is TGCGCCAGCAGCTTGTTGCGCAACACCGGGGAGCTGTTTTTT.

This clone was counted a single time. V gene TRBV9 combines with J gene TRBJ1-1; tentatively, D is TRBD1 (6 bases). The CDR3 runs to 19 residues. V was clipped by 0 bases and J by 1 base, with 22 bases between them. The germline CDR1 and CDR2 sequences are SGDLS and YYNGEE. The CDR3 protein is CASSVVGGNSRGENTEAFF. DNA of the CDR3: TGTGCCAGCAGCGTAGTCGGAGGGAACAGTAGGGGGGAGAACACTGAAGCTTTCTTT.

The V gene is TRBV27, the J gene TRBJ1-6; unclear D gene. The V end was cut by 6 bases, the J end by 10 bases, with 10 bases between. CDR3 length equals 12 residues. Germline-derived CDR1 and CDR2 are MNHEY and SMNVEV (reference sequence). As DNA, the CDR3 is TGTGCCAGCAGCGCCGGGGTCTCACCCCTCCACTTT. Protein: CASSAGVSPLHF.

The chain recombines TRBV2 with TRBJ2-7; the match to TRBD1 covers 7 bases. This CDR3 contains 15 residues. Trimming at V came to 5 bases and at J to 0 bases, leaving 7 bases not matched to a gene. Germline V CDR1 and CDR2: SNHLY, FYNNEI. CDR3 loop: CASSYTGTVSYEQYF. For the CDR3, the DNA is TGTGCCAGCAGTTACACTGGGACAGTCTCCTACGAGCAGTACTTC.

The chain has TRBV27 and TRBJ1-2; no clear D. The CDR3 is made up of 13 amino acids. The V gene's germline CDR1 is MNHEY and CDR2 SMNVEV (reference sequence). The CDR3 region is CVTASLTASGYTF. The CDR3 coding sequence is TGTGTCACCGCCAGCCTAACAGCGTCCGGCTACACCTTC.

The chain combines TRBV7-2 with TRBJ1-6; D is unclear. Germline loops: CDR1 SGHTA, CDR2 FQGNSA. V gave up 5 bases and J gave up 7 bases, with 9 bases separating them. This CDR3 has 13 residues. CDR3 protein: CASSTDRNSPLHF. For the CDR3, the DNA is TGTGCCAGCAGCACCGATCGAAATTCACCCCTCCACTTT. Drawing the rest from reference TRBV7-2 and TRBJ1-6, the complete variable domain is GAGVSQSPSNKVTEKGKDVELRCDPISGHTALYWYRQSLGQGLEFLIYFQGNSAPDKSGLPSDRFSAERTGGSVSTLTIQRTQQEDSAVYLCASSTDRNSPLHFGNGTRLTVT.

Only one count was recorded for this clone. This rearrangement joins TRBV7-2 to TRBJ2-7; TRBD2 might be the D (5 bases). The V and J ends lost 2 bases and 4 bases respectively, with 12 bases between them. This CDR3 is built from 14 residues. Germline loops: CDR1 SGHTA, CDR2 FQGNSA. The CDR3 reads CASSLMGEGYEQYF. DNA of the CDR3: TGTGCCAGCAGCTTAATGGGTGAGGGTTACGAGCAGTACTTC.

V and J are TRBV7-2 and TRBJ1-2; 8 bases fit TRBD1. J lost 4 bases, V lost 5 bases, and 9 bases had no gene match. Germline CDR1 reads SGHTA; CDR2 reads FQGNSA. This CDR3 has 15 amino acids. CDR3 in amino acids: CASSPRTGSFYGYTF. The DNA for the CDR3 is TGTGCCAGCAGCCCCAGGACAGGGTCCTTCTATGGCTACACCTTC. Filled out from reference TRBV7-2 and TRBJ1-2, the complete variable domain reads GAGVSQSPSNKVTEKGKDVELRCDPISGHTALYWYRQSLGQGLEFLIYFQGNSAPDKSGLPSDRFSAERTGGSVSTLTIQRTQQEDSAVYLCASSPRTGSFYGYTFGSGTRLTVV.